This T cell receptor (beta chain) derives from a study of cytomegalovirus exposure and HLA in healthy donors. General study results and limits: With high specificity and sensitivity, the classifier reportedly diagnosed cytomegalovirus status. Researchers catalogued about 160 TCR beta chains as cytomegalovirus-associated.

Assay used: immunoSEQ multiplex PCR; TCRdb lists only in-frame clones, some missing. The sample records under 250,000 clones, around 80% being singletons. Note on this clone: The antigen remains unidentified.

This receptor was taken from a woman aged 30 to 39 in good health and CMV-seronegative. Sequences were obtained from PBMCs.

Written as DNA, the CDR3 is TGTGCCAGCCAGACAGGTGGAGCCTACAATGAGCAGTTCTTC. Its translation is CASQTGGAYNEQFF. V and J are TRBV14 and TRBJ2-1, with D possibly being TRBD1 (6 bases). V was trimmed by 8 bases and J by 2 bases, leaving 13 bases between them. The CDR3 totals 14 residues. Germline CDR1 is SGHDN and CDR2 is FVKESK. Looking up the rest from reference TRBV14 and TRBJ2-1 gives the full variable domain: EAGVTQFPSHSVIEKGQTVTLRCDPISGHDNLYWYRRVMGKEIKFLLHFVKESKQDESGMPNNRFLAERTGGTYSTLKVQPAELEDSGVYFCASQTGGAYNEQFFGPGTRLTVL.